This T cell receptor (beta chain) emerged from a study of blood T cell repertoires in COVID-19. Ages ranged from roughly 18 to 100 years, with residence in about two dozen US areas. Sequencing was performed with immunoSEQ multiplex PCR; in TCRdb, only in-frame clones are kept and a portion is missing. The table lists some 150,000 clones, roughly 90% of them singletons. This CDR3 is 12 amino acids long. This sequence joins TRBV21-1 and TRBJ2-1; no check of the table's D call, TRBD2, against the DNA was made. TRBV21-1 is noted as a pseudogene. This receptor was identified in a human donor with acute COVID-19. The donor label of this sample is uncertain. Sequencing was carried out using PBMCs or T cells enriched from blood (not recorded which). This CDR3 reads CASSRSTHEQFF. The CDR3 DNA follows: TGTGCCAGCAGCCGCTCTACCCATGAGCAGTTCTTC.